This T cell receptor (beta chain) was retrieved from a study of radiation and T cells in renal cell carcinoma. Study at large: Nephrectomy followed 15 Gy stereotactic body radiation by 4 weeks.

Time point given: blood 2 weeks post-SBRT. The sample's treatment: 15 Gy SBRT to primary tumor, nephrectomy 4 weeks later. The germline V and J ends were trimmed by 3 bases and 4 bases, with 7 bases remaining between them. Germline assignment: CDR1 WNHNN and CDR2 SYGVQD (reference sequence). This CDR3 is 12 amino acids long. TCRdb's copy holds only in-frame clones and misses some; the assay was immunoSEQ multiplex PCR. This table holds roughly 75,000 clones, roughly 82% found once. This clone has a handful of counts. The sequence was obtained from a man aged 60 to 75 with renal cell carcinoma. The source material was blood, sampled from a patient whose treatment included radiotherapy and nephrectomy. The J gene is TRBJ2-7, the V gene TRBV10-1; possibly TRBD1 for D (6 bases). In DNA, the CDR3 is TGCGCCAGCAGTGATCAGGGGTACGAGCAGTACTTC. Translation: CASSDQGYEQYF.